This TCR beta chain comes out of a study of cytomegalovirus exposure and HLA in healthy donors. Comments on this clone: Its antigen is not identified.

General study points: Later findings reportedly placed an Asian-associated ancestry cluster below the 666-donor mean for N-insertions.

The PCR contained 60 Vbeta and 13 Jbeta primers. The repertoire was sequenced with immunoSEQ multiplex PCR; TCRdb's copy has only in-frame clones and lacks some. Altogether some 76,000 clones are present, about 66% being singletons, with the ten largest covering roughly 4.9%. The receptor was isolated from a man aged 55-75 years in good health and CMV-seropositive. Sequenced material: PBMCs.

In DNA form, the CDR3 reads TGTGCCAGCTCGCCCGGGACAGGGGACGGGACCCAGTACTTC. Its protein is CASSPGTGDGTQYF. The V gene is TRBV18, the J gene TRBJ2-5; 10 bases are shared with TRBD1. V was clipped by 6 bases and J by 7 bases; unmatched bases: 8. The V gene's germline CDR1 is KGHSH and CDR2 LQKENI. The CDR3 is 14 residues long.